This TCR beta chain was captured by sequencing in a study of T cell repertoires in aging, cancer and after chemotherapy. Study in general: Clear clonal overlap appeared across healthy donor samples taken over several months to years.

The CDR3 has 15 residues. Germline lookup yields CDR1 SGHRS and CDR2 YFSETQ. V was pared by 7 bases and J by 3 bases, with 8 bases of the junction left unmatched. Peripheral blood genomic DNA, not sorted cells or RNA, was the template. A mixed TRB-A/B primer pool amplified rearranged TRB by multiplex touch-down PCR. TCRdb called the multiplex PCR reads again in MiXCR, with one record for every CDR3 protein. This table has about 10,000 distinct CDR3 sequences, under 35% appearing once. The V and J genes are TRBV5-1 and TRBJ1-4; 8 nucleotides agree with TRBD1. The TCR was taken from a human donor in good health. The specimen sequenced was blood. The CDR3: CASGGQGGANEKLFF. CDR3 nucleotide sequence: TGCGCCAGCGGCGGACAGGGCGGGGCTAATGAAAAACTGTTTTTT.